Each of the 19 T cell receptor beta chains below was sequenced from the same sample in a study of early stage breast cancer tumors. The table came from immunoSEQ multiplex PCR; TCRdb's copy has only in-frame clones and leaves some out. The sample carries tens of thousands of clones, just over 90% recorded once. Sequencing was performed on blood. These receptors were collected from a person aged 70 to 85 with breast cancer.

This clone has just a few counts. This rearrangement joins TRBV5-4 to TRBJ1-1, with D tentatively TRBD1 (6 bases). Between the trimmed V and J ends, which lost 4 bases and 1 base, there was a span of 14 bases. Germline values: CDR1 SGHNT, CDR2 YYREEE (reference sequence). This CDR3 contains 15 residues. CDR3 nucleotides: TGTGCCAGCAGCCGTAGAGAGACAGGGAACACTGAAGCTTTCTTT. It codes for CASSRRETGNTEAFF.

V and J are TRBV6-1 and TRBJ1-3; 8 bases line up with TRBD1. Trimming at V came to 6 bases and at J to 4 bases, leaving 5 bases not matched to a gene. The CDR3 contains 14 residues. Germline V gene sequence: CDR1 MNHNS, CDR2 SASEGT. Here the CDR3 DNA reads TGTGCCAGCAGAGTCAGGGGGCTGGGAAACACCATATATTTT. Translated, it gives CASRVRGLGNTIYF.

This rearrangement joins TRBV7-8 to TRBJ1-3; D is unclear. CDR1 is SGHVS and CDR2 is FQNEAQ in the germline V gene. V was clipped by 4 bases and J by 0 bases, with 19 bases between them. This CDR3 is built from 18 residues. The CDR3, as DNA: TGTGCCAGCAGCTCCCGGAGGTCAGGACGTGTCTCTGGAAACACCATATATTTT. Translation: CASSSRRSGRVSGNTIYF.

Here the CDR3 DNA reads TGTGCCAGCAGCTTATTCCGGGGGGACACGAACACTGAAGCTTTCTTT. Its protein product is CASSLFRGDTNTEAFF. V and J are TRBV7-2 and TRBJ1-1; D is perhaps TRBD1 (6 bases). This CDR3 has 16 amino acids. Per germline, CDR1 SGHTA and CDR2 FQGNSA. Trimming took off 2 bases at V and 1 base at J, with 14 bases between the two ends.

This sequence joins TRBV7-8 and TRBJ1-2; D perhaps matches TRBD1 (5 bases). The CDR3 runs 17 residues. Germline-derived CDR1 and CDR2 are SGHVS and FQNEAQ. V was clipped by 5 bases and J by 4 bases, with 23 bases between them. The CDR3 here is CASSPREGRQEPYGYTF. The CDR3 DNA follows: TGTGCCAGCAGCCCAAGGGAGGGGAGGCAGGAGCCCTATGGCTACACCTTC.

V gene TRBV10-3 combines with J gene TRBJ2-1, with 7 bases lining up with TRBD2. Trimming at V came to 8 bases and at J to 5 bases, leaving 6 bases not matched to a gene. CDR1 ENHRY and CDR2 SYGVKD come from the germline V gene. This CDR3 spans 13 amino acids. Here the CDR3 DNA reads TGTGCCATCTATGCTAGCGGAAACAATGAGCAGTTCTTC. The encoded protein is CAIYASGNNEQFF.

The J gene is TRBJ1-2, the V gene TRBV28, with 9 bases fitting TRBD1. The CDR3 covers 14 residues. Per germline, CDR1 MDHEN and CDR2 SYDVKM. Unmatched junction bases numbered 9, after V lost 5 bases and J lost 8 bases. CDR3: CASSDPGQGDGYTF. The CDR3 bases are TGTGCCAGCAGTGATCCGGGACAGGGAGACGGCTACACCTTC.

This sequence joins TRBV9 and TRBJ1-4, with no clear D. CDR1 is SGDLS, CDR2 YYNGEE, per germline. There are 14 residues in the CDR3. V dropped 3 bases and J dropped 8 bases, with 14 bases sitting between them. CDR3 coding DNA: TGTGCCAGCAGCGCGACCCTAGCCGCCGAAAAACTGTTTTTT. It encodes CASSATLAAEKLFF.

The chain employs TRBV27 and TRBJ1-1, with D hard to call. Trimming stripped 0 bases from V and 5 bases from J, with 13 bases between. The CDR3 is 15 residues long. Germline V gene lookup returns CDR1 MNHEY and CDR2 SMNVEV (reference sequence). The DNA of the CDR3 is TGTGCCAGCAGTTTATCTGAGGGATTTAGGACTGAAGCTTTCTTT. Translating gives CASSLSEGFRTEAFF.

V gene TRBV9 combines with J gene TRBJ2-1, with D perhaps matching TRBD1 or TRBD2 (5 bases each). V dropped 4 bases and J dropped 7 bases, with 9 bases sitting between them. Germline loops: CDR1 SGDLS, CDR2 YYNGEE. The length of the CDR3 is 12 residues. The CDR3 DNA is TGTGCCAGCAGCTTAGAGGGGAATGAGCAGTTCTTC. Its protein is CASSLEGNEQFF.

This sequence joins TRBV28 and TRBJ1-5; D is undetermined. The CDR3 spans 12 residues. The V end lost 6 bases, the J end lost 3 bases, and 6 bases lay between the germline ends. Germline V lookup: CDR1 MDHEN, CDR2 SYDVKM. CDR3 nucleotide sequence: TGTGCCAGCAGGGCACCCAATCAGCCCCAGCATTTT. Amino acid sequence: CASRAPNQPQHF.

The chain uses TRBV29-1 and TRBJ2-7; TRBD2 matches 10 bases. Germline V CDR1 and CDR2: SQVTM, ANQGSEA. The CDR3 sequence is 14 residues long. Trimming cost V 7 bases and J 2 bases; bases outside gene matches: 8. CDR3 DNA: TGCAGCGCCCTTAGCGGGAGGACTGCCTACGAGCAGTACTTC. This codes for CSALSGRTAYEQYF.

The genes are TRBV4-1 and TRBJ2-1; D is unclear. V shed 0 bases and J shed 12 bases, with 9 bases lying between them. This CDR3 is 12 amino acids long. Germline lookup yields CDR1 MGHRA and CDR2 YSYEKL. The chain's CDR3 is CASSQDLSAQFF. The CDR3 region has the DNA TGCGCCAGCAGCCAAGATCTGAGCGCGCAGTTCTTC.

CDR3 amino acids: CASRGGPYEQYF. As DNA, the CDR3 is TGTGCCTCGCGGGGGGGCCCTTACGAGCAGTACTTC. The genes are TRBV27 and TRBJ2-7; 9 nucleotides align to TRBD2. Germline loops: CDR1 MNHEY, CDR2 SMNVEV (reference sequence). After removal of 11 bases from V and 4 bases from J, the junction contained 6 bases not matched to a gene. The CDR3 spans 12 residues.

J is TRBJ2-7 and V is TRBV6-1, with TRBD2 as a possible D gene (6 bases). This CDR3 is built from 14 residues. The germline CDR1 and CDR2 sequences are MNHNS and SASEGT. The V end lost 1 base, the J end lost 3 bases, and 10 bases lay between the germline ends. This CDR3 reads CASSEGDSGYEQYF. The DNA of the CDR3 is TGTGCCAGCAGTGAAGGAGATAGCGGCTACGAGCAGTACTTC.

The chain couples TRBV28 to TRBJ2-1; TRBD2 matches 10 bases. CDR1 is MDHEN, CDR2 SYDVKM, per germline. This CDR3 is 15 amino acids long. J gave up 2 bases and V 5 bases, and 3 bases lay outside the gene matches. In DNA, the CDR3 is TGTGCCAGCAGTATTAGCGGGAGGCCCTACAATGAGCAGTTCTTC. Its protein is CASSISGRPYNEQFF.

V usage is TRBV4-3 and J usage is TRBJ2-7, with 7 bases aligning to TRBD2. The CDR3 has 16 amino acids. V dropped 0 bases and J dropped 3; count of bases not matched to a gene: 8. Germline CDR1 is LGHNA and CDR2 is YSLEER. CDR3 in DNA: TGCGCCAGCAGCCAAGATCTAGAGTGGGGGGGCTACGAGCAGTACTTC. It encodes CASSQDLEWGGYEQYF.

The chain has TRBV6-1 and TRBJ2-3; 14 nucleotides agree with TRBD2. The germline V gene has CDR1 MNHNS and CDR2 SASEGT. Germline trimming cut 4 bases from V and 1 base from J; bases unmatched to any gene: 4. The CDR3 sequence is 17 residues long. CDR3 in amino acids: CASSARLAGGGTDTQYF. CDR3 coding DNA: TGTGCCAGCAGTGCCAGACTAGCGGGAGGGGGCACAGATACGCAGTATTTT.

The CDR3 is CASGRDLDSNQPQHF. Written as DNA, the CDR3 is TGTGCCAGCGGCAGGGATCTTGATAGCAATCAGCCCCAGCATTTT. The chain links TRBV6-6 to TRBJ1-5, with D tentatively TRBD1 (5 bases). The CDR3 is made up of 15 amino acids. Germline CDR1 MNHNY, CDR2 SVGAGI (reference sequence). Trimming took off 8 bases at V and 0 bases at J, with 14 bases between the two ends.